These 9 T cell receptor beta chains originate from one sample sequenced in a study of shared T cell receptors in the human thymus (dated by TCRdb to about 2021). The protocol used for the library was the immunoSEQ multiplex PCR assay. TCRdb's version of the immuneACCESS table is confined to in-frame rearrangements and falls short of the full clone set. An unresolved V gene accounts for under half of the shortfall where checked; the remainder is of unknown origin. The sample includes about 660,000 clones, with around 87% observed a single time. The top ten constitute more than 0.009% of the sample. The data were also submitted as part of a second study, on human thymus T cells.

Source material: thymocytes. All receptors come from a boy in the first two years of life with a congenital heart defect. Donor details come from another sample of the same person, matched by shared clones.

This chain connects TRBV5-1 to TRBJ2-5; D is unresolved. The CDR3 runs to 16 residues. Germline CDR1 is SGHRS and CDR2 is YFSETQ. V was pared by 0 bases and J by 1 base, with 13 bases between. The CDR3 loop reads CASSLAGLTAQETQYF. DNA of the CDR3: TGCGCCAGCAGCTTGGCAGGCTTAACAGCCCAAGAGACCCAGTACTTC.

V gene TRBV11-2 combines with J gene TRBJ2-1, with 7 bases identical to TRBD2. The CDR3 is 14 residues long. Germline V gives CDR1 SGHAT, CDR2 FQNNGV. The J segment lost 9 bases and the V segment lost 7 bases, leaving 12 bases of the junction unmatched. The CDR3 DNA sequence: TGTGCCAGCACCCCGACTAGCTTGGGGACTGAGCAGTTCTTC. The encoded protein is CASTPTSLGTEQFF.

This chain uses TRBV11-2 with TRBJ1-1, with TRBD1 as a possible D gene (5 bases). V was shortened by 5 bases and J by 11 bases, with 18 bases between the two germline ends. The CDR3 consists of 13 residues. In germline, CDR1 is SGHAT, CDR2 FQNNGV. The CDR3 bases are TGTGCCAGCAGCCCTTCCCGGGGGGGTCGGGCTTTCTTT. This encodes CASSPSRGGRAFF. The complete variable domain, with remaining parts taken from reference TRBV11-2 and TRBJ1-1, reads EAGVAQSPRYKIIEKRQSVAFWCNPISGHATLYWYQQILGQGPKLLIQFQNNGVVDDSQLPKDRFSAERLKGVDSTLKIQPAKLEDSAVYLCASSPSRGGRAFFGQGTRLTVV.

The chain employs TRBV5-1 and TRBJ2-7, with D possibly being TRBD2 (5 bases). The CDR3 is 14 residues long. V dropped 3 bases and J dropped 5 bases, with 15 bases sitting between them. Germline lookup yields CDR1 SGHRS and CDR2 YFSETQ. CDR3 in DNA: TGCGCCAGCAGCTCCGAGGGAGAGTTCCACGAGCAGTACTTC. It codes for CASSSEGEFHEQYF. The full variable domain, with the rest looked up from reference TRBV5-1 and TRBJ2-7, is KAGVTQTPRYLIKTRGQQVTLSCSPISGHRSVSWYQQTPGQGLQFLFEYFSETQRNKGNFPGRFSGRQFSNSRSEMNVSTLELGDSALYLCASSSEGEFHEQYFGPGTRLTVT.

J is TRBJ2-6 and V is TRBV4-2, with D tentatively TRBD1 (5 bases). Per the germline V gene, CDR1 is LGHNA and CDR2 is YNFKEQ. Trimming left V 5 bases short and J 0 bases short, with 20 bases between. The CDR3 is 19 amino acids. The CDR3 sequence is CASSSPGSGVHSGANVLTF. In DNA form, the CDR3 reads TGTGCCAGCAGCTCCCCAGGGTCAGGAGTTCACTCTGGGGCCAACGTCCTGACTTTC.

The chain couples TRBV30 to TRBJ2-7, with D maybe TRBD2 (7 bases). Per germline, CDR1 GTSNPN and CDR2 SVGIG (reference sequence). V lost 0 bases and J 2 bases, leaving 32 bases between the germline ends. The CDR3 loop spans 21 amino acids. CDR3 nucleotides: TGTGCCTGGAGTGTAGTACAGGGTAGGTCGGGAGGCGGGAGTATAACCTACGAGCAGTACTTC. Translated: CAWSVVQGRSGGGSITYEQYF.

J is TRBJ1-6 and V is TRBV28, with 8 bases that match TRBD1. The CDR3 loop spans 14 amino acids. Trimming took 3 bases from V and 11 from J; bases not matched to a gene: 6. Germline V gene sequence: CDR1 MDHEN, CDR2 SYDVKM. The CDR3 protein is CASSFEGQEAPLHF. The CDR3 DNA sequence: TGTGCCAGCAGTTTTGAGGGACAGGAGGCACCCCTCCACTTT.

The chain uses TRBV7-8 and TRBJ2-7; TRBD1 matches at 8 bases. After removal of 1 base from V and 2 bases from J, the junction contained 4 bases not matched to a gene. This CDR3 is 15 amino acids long. CDR1 and CDR2 from the germline V gene are SGHVS and FQNEAQ. The CDR3 is CASSLEGQAPYEQYF. The CDR3 DNA reads as TGTGCCAGCAGCTTAGAGGGACAGGCCCCCTACGAGCAGTACTTC. The full variable domain, its missing parts supplied by reference TRBV7-8 and TRBJ2-7, is GAGVSQSPRYKVAKRGQDVALRCDPISGHVSLFWYQQALGQGPEFLTYFQNEAQLDKSGLPSDRFFAERPEGSVSTLKIQRTQQEDSAVYLCASSLEGQAPYEQYFGPGTRLTVT.

The table lists this clone with a count of one. The chain has TRBV30 and TRBJ1-6; D is uncertain. Germline lookup yields CDR1 GTSNPN and CDR2 SVGIG (reference sequence). Trimming pared 2 bases from V and 3 bases from J, leaving 14 bases between. The CDR3 is made up of 16 amino acids. This CDR3 is CAWSPRGRDYNSPLHF. The CDR3 DNA sequence: TGTGCCTGGAGTCCCCGAGGACGGGACTATAATTCACCCCTCCACTTT.